The 10 T cell receptor beta chains below were found in one sample sequenced in a study of OX40 agonist ivuxolimab in advanced cancers. This table comes from immunoSEQ multiplex PCR, and its TCRdb copy is limited to in-frame clones, with some not included. Among 75,000 to 100,000 clones listed, under 90% were seen once. The specimen comprised CD4+ or CD8+ T cells sorted from blood, sampled in a trial of the OX40 agonist ivuxolimab. These receptors were taken from an adult with an advanced solid tumor such as melanoma, head and neck, liver or kidney cancer.

This clone was picked up one time. This chain connects TRBV9 to TRBJ2-1; 7 bases agree with TRBD2. The trim removed 4 bases at V and 10 bases at J, leaving 8 bases unmatched. The CDR3 runs to 13 residues. Germline V gives CDR1 SGDLS, CDR2 YYNGEE. Here the CDR3 DNA reads TGTGCCAGCAGCCAACGAGCGGGAAGCGAGCAGTTCTTC. It encodes CASSQRAGSEQFF.

The count of this clone is one. The chain uses TRBV7-2 and TRBJ1-1; weak D call: TRBD1 (5 bases). V lost 3 bases and J 2 bases, leaving 10 bases between the germline ends. CDR3 size: 14 residues. Germline loops: CDR1 SGHTA, CDR2 FQGNSA. The DNA for the CDR3 is TGTGCCAGCAGCTTGGGACGGGGTAACACTGAAGCTTTCTTT. This codes for CASSLGRGNTEAFF.

The CDR3 DNA reads as TGTGCCAGCGGGGCGGTTTGGGGCAAGCAGTTCTTC. It specifies CASGAVWGKQFF. The chain uses TRBV25-1 and TRBJ2-1; D might be TRBD1 (5 bases). The germline CDR1 and CDR2 sequences are MGHDK and SYGVNS. This CDR3 spans 12 amino acids. V was cut by 8 bases and J by 11 bases, with 16 bases left in between.

This clone came up a few times. The rearrangement links TRBV4-1 to TRBJ1-1; possible D gene TRBD1, 6 bases. This CDR3 contains 17 residues. Germline V CDR1 and CDR2: MGHRA, YSYEKL. The V end was cut by 3 bases, the J end by 1 base, with 18 bases between. CDR3 coding DNA: TGCGCCAGCAGCCAGGCCGGGGGGCGAAGGAGGAACACTGAAGCTTTCTTT. Its translation is CASSQAGGRRRNTEAFF.

This clone came up once. V and J are TRBV9 and TRBJ2-7; 8 nucleotides agree with TRBD2. Per the germline V gene, CDR1 is SGDLS and CDR2 is YYNGEE. There are 15 residues in the CDR3. V shed 4 bases, J shed 7 bases, and the junction held 13 bases outside the gene matches. DNA for the CDR3: TGTGCCAGCAGCTTCGGAGGTAGCGGGGACTTGGAGCAGTACTTC. Translating gives CASSFGGSGDLEQYF.

This chain connects TRBV15 to TRBJ1-1; tentative D call: TRBD1 (5 bases). Trimming pared 1 base from V and 0 bases from J, leaving 15 bases between. The CDR3 has 17 residues. Germline V CDR1 and CDR2: LNHNV, YYDKDF (reference sequence). The CDR3 is CATSRGRGLTMNTEAFF. In DNA form, the CDR3 reads TGTGCCACCAGCAGAGGCCGGGGCCTGACCATGAACACTGAAGCTTTCTTT.

The chain couples TRBV5-5 to TRBJ2-5; D possibly corresponds to TRBD2 (6 bases). The CDR3 loop spans 16 amino acids. Germline loops: CDR1 SGHKS, CDR2 YYEKEE (reference sequence). Trimming took off 3 bases at V and 0 bases at J, with 15 bases between the two ends. The CDR3 here is CASSSGSGSYQETQYF. The CDR3 bases are TGTGCCAGCAGCTCCGGTAGCGGTTCGTACCAAGAGACCCAGTACTTC.

The J gene is TRBJ2-3, the V gene TRBV30; D gene ambiguous. The CDR3 has 15 amino acids. V lost 5 bases and J lost 4, with 19 bases in between. The germline CDR1 and CDR2 sequences are GTSNPN and SVGIG (reference sequence). The chain's CDR3 is CAWALRRGESDTQYF. DNA of the CDR3: TGTGCCTGGGCCCTGAGGCGAGGTGAATCAGATACGCAGTATTTT. The full variable domain, with the rest looked up from reference TRBV30 and TRBJ2-3, is SQTIHQWPATLVQPVGSPLSLECTVEGTSNPNLYWYRQAAGRGLQLLFYSVGIGQISSEVPQNLSASRPQDRQFILSSKKLLLSDSGFYLCAWALRRGESDTQYFGPGTRLTVL.

The chain links TRBV19 to TRBJ2-1, with 10 bases aligning to TRBD2. The germline V gene encodes CDR1 LNHDA and CDR2 SQIVND (reference sequence). With V trimmed by 6 bases and J by 4 bases, 9 bases remained unmatched. The CDR3 runs to 16 residues. CDR3 sequence (DNA): TGTGCCAGTAGCCCTAGCGGGAGAGGGCCTTACAATGAGCAGTTCTTC. It specifies CASSPSGRGPYNEQFF.

The chain links TRBV19 to TRBJ1-1; TRBD1 agrees at 7 bases. After removal of 3 bases from V and 0 bases from J, the junction contained 4 bases not matched to a gene. This CDR3 has 15 amino acids. The germline CDR1 and CDR2 sequences are LNHDA and SQIVND (reference sequence). As DNA, the CDR3 is TGTGCCAGTAGTATCCCGGGACAGTTGAACACTGAAGCTTTCTTT. Residues: CASSIPGQLNTEAFF. Complete variable domain (other parts from reference TRBV19 and TRBJ1-1): DGGITQSPKYLFRKEGQNVTLSCEQNLNHDAMYWYRQDPGQGLRLIYYSQIVNDFQKGDIAEGYSVSREKKESFPLTVTSAQKNPTAFYLCASSIPGQLNTEAFFGQGTRLTVV.